This passage covers 2 T cell receptor beta chains from one sample sequenced in a study of human T cells and chemical hapten exposure. Time point denoted: patch test 2, 6 weeks after DPC sensitization. The treatment denotes: therapeutic diphenylcyclopropenone sensitization with weekly scalp DPC. TCRdb redid the calling of the RACE reads with MiXCR, one entry per CDR3 protein. The sample shows 89,000 or so distinct CDR3 sequences, approximately 7% of them seen only once. The sample in question was whole blood, obtained in connection with sensitization to the hapten diphenylcyclopropenone (DPC). The receptors here all came from a woman aged 25 to 39 with alopecia areata. Some clones in this sample may be carry-over from other donors' samples.

This clonotype was observed at least ten times. The chain combines TRBV30 with TRBJ1-1, with unresolved D. Germline CDR1 reads GTSNPN; CDR2 reads SVGIG (reference sequence). Trimming stripped 5 bases from V and 0 bases from J, with 10 bases between. The CDR3 consists of 13 residues. The CDR3, as DNA: TGTGCCTGGGCTGACGTGGTGAACACTGAAGCTTTCTTT. It yields the protein CAWADVVNTEAFF.

This clonotype was counted at least ten times. V gene TRBV10-3 combines with J gene TRBJ1-1, with TRBD1 matching 9 bases. From germline, CDR1 is ENHRY and CDR2 SYGVKD. Trimming removed 0 bases from V and 5 bases from J; junction bases left unmatched: 4. The CDR3 totals 15 residues. The CDR3 spells CAISESSGQGTEAFF. The CDR3 DNA reads as TGTGCCATCAGTGAGTCTTCGGGACAGGGTACTGAAGCTTTCTTT.